This TCR beta chain comes out of a study of T cells after yellow fever vaccination. Study overall: Preparation of the low-cell-number fractions used SMART-Seq v4 Ultra Low Input. Whole-study results and caveats: Shared CD4/CD8 clonotypes were a small share, likely from convergent recombination. Booster sampling recovered most clones from primary vaccination (96% CD4, approximately 90% CD8).

Trimming stripped 6 bases from V and 7 bases from J, with 15 bases between. Germline assignment: CDR1 MNHEY and CDR2 SVGAGI. The CDR3 covers 13 residues. This clonotype was seen at least ten times. Its antigen is undetermined. 5'RACE template switching generated TCR cDNA, adding a universal primer site and UMIs. TCRdb analysed the 5' RACE reads with MiXCR anew, one entry per CDR3 protein. The table shows some 200,000 distinct CDR3 sequences, with less than 3.5% occurring only once. The rearrangement uses TRBV6-5 and TRBJ1-1; D may be TRBD1 (5 bases). The starting material was CD4+ T cells sorted from PBMCs, obtained 10 days after the yellow fever booster vaccination. This receptor was obtained from a man aged 18 to 35 who received the YFV17D yellow fever vaccine. The CDR3, as DNA: TGTGCCAGCAGCCCAATTTGGGGGAGTGAAGCTTTCTTT. It translates to CASSPIWGSEAFF.